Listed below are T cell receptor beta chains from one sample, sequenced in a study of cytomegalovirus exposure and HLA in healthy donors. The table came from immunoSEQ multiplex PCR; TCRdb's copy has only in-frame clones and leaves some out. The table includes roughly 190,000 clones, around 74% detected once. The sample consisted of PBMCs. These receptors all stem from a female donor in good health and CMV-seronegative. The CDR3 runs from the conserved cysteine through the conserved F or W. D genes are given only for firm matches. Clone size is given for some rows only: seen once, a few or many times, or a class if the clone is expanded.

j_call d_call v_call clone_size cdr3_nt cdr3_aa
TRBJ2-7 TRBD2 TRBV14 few TGTGCCAGCATGGGAGCGGGAGGTTCCTACGAGCAGTACTTC CASMGAGGSYEQYF
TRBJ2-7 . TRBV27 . TGTGCCAGCAGTGGACAGCTTACGTCCTACGAGCAGTACTTC CASSGQLTSYEQYF
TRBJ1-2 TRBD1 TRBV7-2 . TGTGCCAGCAGGGTCCAGACAGGGCCCAACTACGGCTACACCTTC CASRVQTGPNYGYTF
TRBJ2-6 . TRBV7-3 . TGTGCCAGCAGCTTAGAGGTCCCAGACAGGTTCCTCTCTGGGGCCAACGTCCTGACTTTC CASSLEVPDRFLSGANVLTF
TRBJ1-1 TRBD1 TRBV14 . TGTGCCAGCAGCCCACGGTCAGGGGGCAGCTCTGAAGCTTTCTTT CASSPRSGGSSEAFF
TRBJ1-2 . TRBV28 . TGTGCCAGCAAACATGGGAGTGGCTACACCTTC CASKHGSGYTF
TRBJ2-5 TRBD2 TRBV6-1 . TGTGCCAGCAGTGCGTCCTATGGGGGGGGAAGAGAGACCCAGTACTTC CASSASYGGGRETQYF
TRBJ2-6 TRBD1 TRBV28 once TGTGCCAGCACCTCACAGGGGGCTGGGGCCAACGTCCTGACTTTC CASTSQGAGANVLTF
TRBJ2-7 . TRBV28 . TGTGCCAGCGGACACTTCTTGTTTGCGCGCAACGAGCAGTACTTC CASGHFLFARNEQYF
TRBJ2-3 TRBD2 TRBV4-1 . TGCGCCAGCAGCCCTGTACGGGAGGGGGGGTTGTTGGATACGCAGTATTTT CASSPVREGGLLDTQYF
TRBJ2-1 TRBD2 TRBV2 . TGTGCCAGCAGTGGCGTGACTAGCGGGAGAAACAATGAGCAGTTCTTC CASSGVTSGRNNEQFF
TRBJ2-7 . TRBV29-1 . TGCAGCGTTGACGGTGACGGGGGAACCTACGAGCAGTACTTC CSVDGDGGTYEQYF